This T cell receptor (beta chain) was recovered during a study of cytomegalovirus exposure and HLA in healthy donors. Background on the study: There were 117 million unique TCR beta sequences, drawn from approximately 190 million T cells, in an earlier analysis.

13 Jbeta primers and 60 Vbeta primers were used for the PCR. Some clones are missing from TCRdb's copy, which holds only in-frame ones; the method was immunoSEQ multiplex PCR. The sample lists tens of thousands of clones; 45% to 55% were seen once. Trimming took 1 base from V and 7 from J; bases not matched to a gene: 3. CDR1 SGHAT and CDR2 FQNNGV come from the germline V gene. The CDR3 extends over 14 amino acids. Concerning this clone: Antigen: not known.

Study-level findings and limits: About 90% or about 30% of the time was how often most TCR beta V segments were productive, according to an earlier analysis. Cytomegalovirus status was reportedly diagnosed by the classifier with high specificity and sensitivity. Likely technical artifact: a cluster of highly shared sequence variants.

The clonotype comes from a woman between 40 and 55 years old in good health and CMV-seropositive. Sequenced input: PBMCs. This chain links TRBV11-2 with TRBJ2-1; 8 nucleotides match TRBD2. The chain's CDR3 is CASSLAGGENEQFF. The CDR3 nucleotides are TGTGCCAGCAGCTTAGCGGGAGGGGAGAATGAGCAGTTCTTC.